The TCR beta chain under discussion was sequenced for a study of blood T cell repertoires in COVID-19. For the study at large: Collection of acute and convalescent COVID-19 samples took place in the United States, Italy and Spain.

Everyone who took part was roughly 18 to 95 years old, and they came from about 25 US areas. Assignments of participants to cohorts depended upon their own reported clinical history. The CDR3 contains 16 residues. V lost 5 bases, J lost 4 bases, and 20 bases lay in between. Germline V CDR1 and CDR2: MDHEN, SYDVKM. Authors' methods: Amplifying reference gene primers gave estimates of nucleated cell counts. Some clones are missing from TCRdb's copy, which holds only in-frame ones; the method was immunoSEQ multiplex PCR. The V and J calls and clone size come from that table; D and trimming were worked out from the DNA. The sample records 250,000 or so clones, around 90% being singletons. This clone has just a few counts.

The source is a man aged 35-49 years who had been exposed to COVID-19. The source material was PBMCs or T cells enriched from blood (not recorded which). The chain uses TRBV28 and TRBJ1-2; D not certain. Here the CDR3 DNA reads TGTGCCAGCAGTGGTTCCTTACGAGCGAGTTTCTATGGCTACACCTTC. Its translation: CASSGSLRASFYGYTF.